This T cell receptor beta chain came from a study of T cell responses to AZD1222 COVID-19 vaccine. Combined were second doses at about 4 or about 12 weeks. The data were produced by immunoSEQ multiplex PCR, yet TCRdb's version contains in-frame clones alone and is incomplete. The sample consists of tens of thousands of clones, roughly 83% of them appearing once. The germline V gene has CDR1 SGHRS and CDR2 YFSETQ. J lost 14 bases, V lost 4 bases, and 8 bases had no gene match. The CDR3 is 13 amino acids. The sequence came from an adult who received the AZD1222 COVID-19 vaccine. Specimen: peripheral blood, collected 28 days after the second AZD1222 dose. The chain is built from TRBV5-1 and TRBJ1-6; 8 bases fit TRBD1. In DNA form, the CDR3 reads TGCGCCAGCAGCGGGGACCTGACAGGGGCCCTCCACTTT. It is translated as CASSGDLTGALHF.